This TCR beta chain stems from a study of control samples from healthy donors and cancer patients. CDR3 length: 15 amino acids. V lost 0 bases to trimming and J lost 1 base, with 10 bases between them. CDR1 and CDR2 from the germline V gene are MNHNS and SASEGT. The method was immunoSEQ multiplex PCR; TCRdb's version includes in-frame clones alone and lacks a portion of them. The sample lists roughly 190,000 clones, 75% to 95% occurring once. Sequencing was carried out using blood. The chain employs TRBV6-1 and TRBJ2-7; tentatively, D is TRBD2 (5 bases). The sequence was obtained from a woman in her thirties in good health. The CDR3: CASSEASVGSYEQYF. The CDR3, as DNA: TGTGCCAGCAGTGAAGCTAGCGTGGGGTCCTACGAGCAGTACTTC.